These 19 T cell receptor beta chains came from one sample sequenced in a study of cytomegalovirus exposure and HLA in healthy donors. This PCR relied on a set of 60 Vbeta primers and 13 Jbeta primers. Using immunoSEQ multiplex PCR, the repertoire was profiled, and TCRdb retains in-frame clones only, with some absent. The table has tens of thousands of clones, roughly two thirds seen once. The source material was PBMCs. These TCRs come from a woman aged 45-65 years in good health and CMV-seropositive.

The gene calls are TRBV19 and TRBJ2-3; 8 nucleotides match TRBD1. The CDR3 is 14 residues long. Trimming at V came to 5 bases and at J to 0 bases, leaving 1 base not matched to a gene. Germline values: CDR1 LNHDA, CDR2 SQIVND (reference sequence). DNA of the CDR3: TGTGCCAGTAGTTGGACAGGGAGCACAGATACGCAGTATTTT. Encoded protein: CASSWTGSTDTQYF.

This clone was counted between two and nine times. This chain links TRBV15 with TRBJ1-2; TRBD1 agrees at 9 bases. This CDR3 comprises 16 residues. V was clipped by 1 base and J by 4 bases; unmatched bases: 7. From germline, CDR1 is LNHNV and CDR2 YYDKDF (reference sequence). The CDR3 DNA sequence: TGTGCCACCAGCAGAGTGGGACAGGGTAGTCGCTATGGCTACACCTTC. Its protein is CATSRVGQGSRYGYTF.

In nucleotides, the CDR3 is TGTGCTAGTGGTTTGTTTGGGGCCGAGCAGTACTTC. Translating it yields CASGLFGAEQYF. The chain is built from TRBV12-5 and TRBJ2-7; D perhaps matches TRBD1 (5 bases). This CDR3 has 12 residues. Between the trimmed V and J ends, which lost 2 bases and 6 bases, there was a span of 8 bases. Germline values: CDR1 LGHNT, CDR2 FRNRAP.

The chain uses TRBV5-3 and TRBJ1-5; D is perhaps TRBD1 (6 bases). TRBV5-3 is flagged as an ORF with uncertain function. The CDR3 is 18 residues long. Trimming took off 3 bases at V and 0 bases at J, with 19 bases between the two ends. DNA for the CDR3: TGTGCCAGAAGCTCCATAGGCTTGGGGGCTAATAGCAATCAGCCCCAGCATTTT. Translated: CARSSIGLGANSNQPQHF.

V is TRBV5-6 and J is TRBJ1-1; 12 nucleotides match TRBD1. Germline CDR1 and CDR2: SGHDT and YYEEEE. The CDR3 has 17 amino acids. V dropped 0 bases and J dropped 5; count of bases not matched to a gene: 8. CDR3 region: CASSLARDRGRVTEAFF. CDR3 in DNA: TGTGCCAGCAGCTTGGCCCGGGACAGGGGGCGTGTGACTGAAGCTTTCTTT.

The chain is built from TRBV5-1 and TRBJ2-5, with a possible D match to TRBD1 (5 bases). The J call may be in error: the DNA end matches TRBJ2-7 better. The germline V gene encodes CDR1 SGHRS and CDR2 YFSETQ. The CDR3 is 14 residues long. The CDR3 bases are TGCGCCAGCAGCCGCCATGACAGTGCCTACGAGCAGTACTTC. It specifies CASSRHDSAYEQYF.

The chain uses TRBV7-2 and TRBJ2-7; 11 nucleotides align to TRBD2. The CDR3 runs to 16 residues. Losses at the gene ends were 4 bases for V and 2 bases for J; bases not matched to a gene: 7. The V gene's germline CDR1 is SGHTA and CDR2 FQGNSA. The CDR3 nucleotides read TGTGCCAGCAGCTCACCCATTAGCGGGAGGGCCTACGAGCAGTACTTC. It encodes CASSSPISGRAYEQYF.

The chain employs TRBV5-6 and TRBJ2-3; TRBD2 agrees at 7 bases. The CDR3 sequence is 15 residues long. The ends lost 1 base at V and 4 bases at J; junction bases unmatched: 6. Germline V gene sequence: CDR1 SGHDT, CDR2 YYEEEE. The CDR3 DNA reads TGTGCCAGCAGCTTGACGCGGGAGTTGGCAGATACGCAGTATTTT. Its protein is CASSLTRELADTQYF.

The chain links TRBV5-1 to TRBJ1-1, with unresolved D. The length of the CDR3 is 14 residues. Trimming pared 5 bases from V and 4 bases from J, leaving 15 bases between. Germline V gives CDR1 SGHRS, CDR2 YFSETQ. This chain's CDR3 is CASRAAAMSTEAFF. For the CDR3, the DNA is TGCGCCAGCAGGGCGGCAGCTATGTCCACTGAAGCTTTCTTT.

A remark on this clone: Germline and junction disagree at one end, which may indicate a read error. The chain combines TRBV4-1 with TRBJ2-4; unclear D gene. The germline gives CDR1 MGHRA, CDR2 YSYEKL. The CDR3 loop spans 14 amino acids. This CDR3 is CASSPEEAENIQYF. CDR3 coding DNA: TGCGCCAGCAGCCCAGAAGAAGCCGAAAACATTCAGTACTTC.

The chain links TRBV6-6 to TRBJ2-7, with 10 nucleotides matching TRBD2. Germline V CDR1 and CDR2: MNHNY, SVGAGI (reference sequence). J gave up 3 bases and V 0 bases, and 2 bases lay outside the gene matches. This CDR3 spans 15 amino acids. The CDR3 reads CASSYSPSGSYEQYF. The CDR3 bases are TGTGCCAGCAGTTACTCGCCTAGCGGGAGCTACGAGCAGTACTTC.

The chain uses TRBV29-1 and TRBJ1-5; D is perhaps TRBD1 (5 bases). Trimming left V 7 bases short and J 5 bases short, with 12 bases between. In germline, CDR1 is SQVTM, CDR2 ANQGSEA. CDR3 length: 12 residues. The CDR3 here is CSAAWGDQPQHF. CDR3 in DNA: TGCAGCGCCGCGTGGGGGGATCAGCCCCAGCATTTT.

This chain joins TRBV29-1 and TRBJ2-5; no clear D gene. Trimming removed 3 bases at V and 1 base at J, with 3 bases between. The CDR3 loop spans 11 amino acids. Germline V gene data show CDR1 as SQVTM and CDR2 as ANQGSEA. CDR3 bases: TGCAGCGTTGAGCGCCAAGAGACCCAGTACTTC. As protein: CSVERQETQYF.

The chain has TRBV5-1 and TRBJ1-1; tentative D call: TRBD1 (6 bases). The CDR3 is 15 residues long. Germline assignment: CDR1 SGHRS and CDR2 YFSETQ. V lost 4 bases to trimming and J lost 2 bases, with 15 bases between them. CDR3 protein: CASSLNRGGNTEAFF. CDR3 nucleotides: TGCGCCAGCAGCCTAAACAGAGGGGGAAACACTGAAGCTTTCTTT.

The table lists this clone with a few counts. The J gene is TRBJ1-1, the V gene TRBV27; possibly TRBD1 for D (6 bases). Germline lookup yields CDR1 MNHEY and CDR2 SMNVEV (reference sequence). This CDR3 comprises 13 residues. Between the trimmed V and J ends, which lost 9 bases and 2 bases, there was a span of 13 bases. CDR3 sequence: CASERTANTEAFF. CDR3 nucleotides: TGTGCCAGTGAGAGGACAGCAAACACTGAAGCTTTCTTT.

The chain joins TRBV4-1 to TRBJ1-3; unclear D gene. The CDR3 runs 14 residues. Germline CDR1 MGHRA, CDR2 YSYEKL. Trimming cost V 4 bases and J 3 bases, with 10 bases left between them. The CDR3 coding sequence is TGCGCCAGCAGCCCAGCCGGGGTTGGAAACACCATATATTTT. Translated: CASSPAGVGNTIYF.

The chain recombines TRBV27 with TRBJ2-3, with D possibly TRBD2 on 6 matching bases. This CDR3 has 13 residues. The V and J ends lost 2 bases and 4 bases respectively, with 7 bases between them. Germline loops: CDR1 MNHEY, CDR2 SMNVEV (reference sequence). The CDR3 DNA follows: TGTGCCAGCAGTTTAACGGGAGCAGATACGCAGTATTTT. Translated: CASSLTGADTQYF.

This clone was counted once. The germline gene is not matched at one end of the junction; a read error may be the cause. V and J are TRBV7-9 and TRBJ2-2, with D hard to call. Per the germline V gene, CDR1 is SEHNR and CDR2 is FQNEAQ (reference sequence). The CDR3 consists of 14 residues. The CDR3 region has the DNA TGTTCCAGCAGCTTCTCTTCCGGTCCCCGGGAGCTGTTTTTT. As protein: CSSSFSSGPRELFF. The complete variable domain, with remaining parts taken from reference TRBV7-9 and TRBJ2-2, reads DTGVSQNPRHKITKRGQNVTFRCDPISEHNRLYWYRQTLGQGPEFLTYFQNEAQLEKSRLLSDRFSAERPKGSFSTLEIQRTEQGDSAMYLCSSSFSSGPRELFFGEGSRLTVL.

The V gene is TRBV9, the J gene TRBJ2-2, with TRBD1 matching over 8 bases. Trimming at V came to 4 bases and at J to 7 bases, leaving 9 bases not matched to a gene. The CDR3 is made up of 15 amino acids. Germline CDR1 is SGDLS and CDR2 is YYNGEE. Here the CDR3 reads CASSLTQGAGGELFF. As DNA, the CDR3 is TGTGCCAGCAGCCTTACCCAGGGGGCGGGCGGGGAGCTGTTTTTT. The entire variable domain, with the rest obtained from reference TRBV9 and TRBJ2-2, is as follows: DSGVTQTPKHLITATGQRVTLRCSPRSGDLSVYWYQQSLDQGLQFLIQYYNGEERAKGNILERFSAQQFPDLHSELNLSSLELGDSALYFCASSLTQGAGGELFFGEGSRLTVL.